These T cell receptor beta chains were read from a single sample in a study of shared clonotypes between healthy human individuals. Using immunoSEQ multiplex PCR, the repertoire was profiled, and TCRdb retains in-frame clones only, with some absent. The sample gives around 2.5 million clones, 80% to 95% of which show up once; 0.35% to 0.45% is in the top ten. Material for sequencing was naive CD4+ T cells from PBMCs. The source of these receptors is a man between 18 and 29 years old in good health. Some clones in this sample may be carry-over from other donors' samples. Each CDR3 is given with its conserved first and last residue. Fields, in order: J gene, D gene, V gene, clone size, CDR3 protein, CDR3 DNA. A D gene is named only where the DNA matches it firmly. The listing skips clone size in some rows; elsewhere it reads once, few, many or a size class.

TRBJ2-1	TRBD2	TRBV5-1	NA	CASSQTPSGTSGSYNEQFF	TGCGCCAGCAGCCAAACACCCTCCGGGACTAGCGGATCCTACAATGAGCAGTTCTTC
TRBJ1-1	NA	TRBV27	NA	CASSLFPGYTEAFF	TGTGCCAGCAGTTTATTTCCGGGATACACTGAAGCTTTCTTT
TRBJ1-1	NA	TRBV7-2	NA	CASSFSIRGRGAFF	TGTGCCAGCAGCTTTTCGATTCGGGGGCGCGGAGCTTTCTTT
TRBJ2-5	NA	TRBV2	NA	CAGGRSQETQYF	TGTGCCGGCGGCAGGTCCCAAGAGACCCAGTACTTC
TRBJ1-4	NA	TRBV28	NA	CASSQRGTNEKLFF	TGTGCCAGCAGCCAAAGGGGGACTAATGAAAAACTGTTTTTT
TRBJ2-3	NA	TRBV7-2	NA	CASSLLGVTDTQYF	TGTGCCAGCAGCTTATTAGGTGTCACAGATACGCAGTATTTT
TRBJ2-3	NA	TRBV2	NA	CASSATEGTDTQYF	TGTGCCAGCAGCGCAACAGAGGGGACAGATACGCAGTATTTT
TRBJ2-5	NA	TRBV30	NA	CAWSVRVRYQETQYF	TGTGCCTGGAGTGTACGAGTTCGCTACCAAGAGACCCAGTACTTC
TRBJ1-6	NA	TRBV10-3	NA	CAISERGENNSPLHF	TGTGCCATCAGTGAGCGGGGTGAGAATAATTCACCCCTCCACTTT
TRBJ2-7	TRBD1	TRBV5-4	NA	CASSKDRDSFYEQYF	TGTGCCAGCAGCAAAGACCGGGACAGCTTCTACGAGCAGTACTTC
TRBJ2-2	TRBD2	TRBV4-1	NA	CASSPQGLAPSNTGELFF	TGCGCCAGCAGCCCGCAGGGACTAGCGCCTTCGAACACCGGGGAGCTGTTTTTT
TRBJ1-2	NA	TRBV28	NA	CASSSPGHGYTF	TGTGCCAGCAGCTCTCCGGGACACGGCTACACCTTC
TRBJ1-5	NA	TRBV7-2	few	CASSPGGRGNQPQHF	TGTGCCAGCAGCCCCGGGGGACGGGGCAATCAGCCCCAGCATTTT
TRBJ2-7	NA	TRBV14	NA	CASSQLGWAYEQYF	TGTGCCAGCAGCCAATTAGGCTGGGCCTACGAGCAGTACTTC
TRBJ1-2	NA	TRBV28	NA	CASRTPPGGWDYGYTF	TGTGCCAGCAGGACCCCCCCCGGGGGCTGGGACTATGGCTACACCTTC
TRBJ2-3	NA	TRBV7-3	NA	CASSFLGNSQTDTQYF	TGTGCCAGCAGCTTTCTCGGGAACAGTCAGACAGATACGCAGTATTTT
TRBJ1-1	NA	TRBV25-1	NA	CASGGGRTEAFF	TGTGCCAGCGGGGGTGGGCGGACTGAAGCTTTCTTT
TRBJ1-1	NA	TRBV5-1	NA	CASSLPAGSNTEAFF	TGCGCCAGCAGCTTGCCGGCCGGATCGAACACTGAAGCTTTCTTT
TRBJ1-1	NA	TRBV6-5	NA	CASSLRGNTEAFF	TGTGCCAGCAGCCTACGGGGGAACACTGAAGCTTTCTTT
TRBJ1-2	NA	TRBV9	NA	CASSDGRRVGYGYTF	TGTGCCAGCAGCGACGGGAGGAGGGTCGGCTATGGCTACACCTTC
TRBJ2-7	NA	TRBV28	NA	CASSFSWGNEQYF	TGTGCCAGCAGTTTTTCATGGGGTAACGAGCAGTACTTC
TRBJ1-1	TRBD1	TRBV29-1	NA	CSAPGGAIPEAFF	TGCAGCGCCCCAGGGGGAGCTATTCCTGAAGCTTTCTTT
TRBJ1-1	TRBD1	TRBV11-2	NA	CASSLARQGTRNTEAFF	TGTGCCAGCAGCTTGGCCCGACAGGGGACAAGGAACACTGAAGCTTTCTTT
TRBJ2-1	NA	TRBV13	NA	CASSQYTDNEQFF	TGTGCCAGCAGCCAATACACCGACAATGAGCAGTTCTTC
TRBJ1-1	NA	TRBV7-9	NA	CASSPTLGPGNTEAFF	TGTGCCAGCAGCCCGACGCTGGGTCCAGGGAACACTGAAGCTTTCTTT
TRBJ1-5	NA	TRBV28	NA	CASTIRAGLNQPQHF	TGTGCCAGCACCATAAGGGCGGGGTTGAATCAGCCCCAGCATTTT
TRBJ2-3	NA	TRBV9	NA	CASSATGPSTDTQYF	TGTGCCAGCAGCGCGACAGGACCTAGCACAGATACGCAGTATTTT
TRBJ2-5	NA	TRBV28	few	CASTDQETQYF	TGTGCCAGCACCGACCAAGAGACCCAGTACTTC
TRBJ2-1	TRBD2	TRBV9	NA	CASSQTSATNEQFF	TGTGCCAGCAGTCAGACTAGCGCCACGAATGAGCAGTTCTTC
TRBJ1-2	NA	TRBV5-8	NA	CASSLAPGYGYTF	TGTGCCAGCAGCTTGGCTCCGGGTTATGGCTACACCTTC
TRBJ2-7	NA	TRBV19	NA	CASRAGSEPASYEQYF	TGTGCCAGTAGGGCGGGGAGCGAGCCCGCCAGCTACGAGCAGTACTTC
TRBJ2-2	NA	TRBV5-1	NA	CASSLTGSDTGELFF	TGCGCCAGCAGCTTGACAGGGTCGGATACCGGGGAGCTGTTTTTT
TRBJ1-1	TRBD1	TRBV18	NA	CASQRDRGLNTEAFF	TGTGCCAGCCAGCGGGACAGGGGGCTGAACACTGAAGCTTTCTTT
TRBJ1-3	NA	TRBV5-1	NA	CASSGGTGNTIYF	TGCGCCAGCAGCGGAGGAACTGGAAACACCATATATTTT
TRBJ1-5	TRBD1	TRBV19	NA	CASSMWGQGGNQPQHF	TGTGCCAGTAGTATGTGGGGACAGGGTGGCAATCAGCCCCAGCATTTT
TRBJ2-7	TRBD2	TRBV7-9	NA	CASSLKAGGLYEQYF	TGTGCCAGCAGCTTGAAGGCGGGAGGGTTGTACGAGCAGTACTTC
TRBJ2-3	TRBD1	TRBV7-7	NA	CASSPGQGTDTQYF	TGTGCCAGCAGCCCGGGACAGGGAACAGATACGCAGTATTTT
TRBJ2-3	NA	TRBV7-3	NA	CASSRGGHTDTQYF	TGTGCCAGCAGCCGCGGTGGACACACAGATACGCAGTATTTT
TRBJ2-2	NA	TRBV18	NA	CASSPRQGDTGELFF	TGTGCCAGCTCACCGCGCCAGGGCGACACCGGGGAGCTGTTTTTT
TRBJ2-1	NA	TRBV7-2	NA	CASSLSPGEAFEQFF	TGTGCCAGCAGCTTATCCCCGGGAGAGGCGTTTGAGCAGTTCTTC
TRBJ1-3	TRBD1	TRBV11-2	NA	CASRHWTGTPGNTIYF	TGTGCCAGCCGGCACTGGACAGGGACCCCTGGAAACACCATATATTTT
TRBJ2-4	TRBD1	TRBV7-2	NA	CASSLSTGGLAKNIQYF	TGTGCCAGCAGCTTAAGTACAGGGGGCCTAGCCAAAAACATTCAGTACTTC
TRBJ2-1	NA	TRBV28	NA	CASSLRPLRSYNEQFF	TGTGCCAGCAGTTTAAGACCTCTCCGCTCCTACAATGAGCAGTTCTTC
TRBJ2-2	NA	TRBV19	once	CASSIRAVGRVTGELFF	TGTGCCAGTAGTATAAGGGCTGTCGGGCGGGTCACCGGGGAGCTGTTTTTT
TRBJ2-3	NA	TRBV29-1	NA	CSVERARDTQYF	TGCAGCGTTGAACGGGCGAGAGATACGCAGTATTTT
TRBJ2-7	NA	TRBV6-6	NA	CASSYPTPTYEQYF	TGTGCCAGCAGTTACCCGACTCCAACCTACGAGCAGTACTTC
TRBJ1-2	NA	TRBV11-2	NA	CASSSPRGRNNYGYTF	TGTGCCAGCAGCTCCCCCCGGGGGCGGAATAACTATGGCTACACCTTC
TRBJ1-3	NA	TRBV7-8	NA	CASSSLIRGARGNTIYF	TGTGCCAGCAGCTCCCTTATAAGAGGGGCGAGAGGAAACACCATATATTTT
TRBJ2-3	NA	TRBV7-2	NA	CASSASRALGDTQYF	TGTGCCAGCAGTGCAAGCCGCGCTCTTGGAGATACGCAGTATTTT
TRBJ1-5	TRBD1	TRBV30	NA	CAWAGQTNQPQHF	TGTGCCTGGGCGGGACAGACAAATCAGCCCCAGCATTTT
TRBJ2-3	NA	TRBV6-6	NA	CASSRDREADTQYF	TGTGCCAGCAGCAGAGACAGGGAGGCAGATACGCAGTATTTT
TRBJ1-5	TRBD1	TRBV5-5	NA	CASSSGTGFQPQHF	TGTGCCAGCAGCTCCGGGACAGGGTTTCAGCCCCAGCATTTT
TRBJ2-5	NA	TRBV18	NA	CASSPSPQETQYF	TGTGCCAGCTCACCTAGCCCGCAAGAGACCCAGTACTTC
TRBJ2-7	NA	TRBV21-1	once	CASSTPLGTGVTEQYF	TGTGCCAGCAGCACGCCCCTAGGGACAGGGGTAACCGAGCAGTACTTC
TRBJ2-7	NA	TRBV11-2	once	CASSHQQGGTFEQYF	TGTGCCAGCAGCCACCAACAAGGGGGGACTTTCGAGCAGTACTTC